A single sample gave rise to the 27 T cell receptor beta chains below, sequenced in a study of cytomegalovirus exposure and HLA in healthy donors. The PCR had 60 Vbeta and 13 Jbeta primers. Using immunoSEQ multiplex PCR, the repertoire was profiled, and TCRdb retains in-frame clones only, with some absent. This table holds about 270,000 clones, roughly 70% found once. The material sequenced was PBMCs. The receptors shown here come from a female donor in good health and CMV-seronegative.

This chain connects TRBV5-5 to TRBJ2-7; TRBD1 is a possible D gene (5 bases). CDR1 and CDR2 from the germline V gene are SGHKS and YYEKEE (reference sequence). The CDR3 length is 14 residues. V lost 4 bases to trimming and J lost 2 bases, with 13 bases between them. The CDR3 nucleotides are TGTGCCAGCAGCCCGTCCAGGACACCCTACGAGCAGTACTTC. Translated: CASSPSRTPYEQYF.

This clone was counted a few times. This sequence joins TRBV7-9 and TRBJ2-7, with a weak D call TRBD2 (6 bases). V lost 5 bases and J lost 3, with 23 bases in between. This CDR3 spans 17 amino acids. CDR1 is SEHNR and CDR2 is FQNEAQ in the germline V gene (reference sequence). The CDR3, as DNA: TGTGCCAGCAGCCCCTTGCTCGGGCGGGAAAGCATCTACGAGCAGTACTTC. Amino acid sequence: CASSPLLGRESIYEQYF.

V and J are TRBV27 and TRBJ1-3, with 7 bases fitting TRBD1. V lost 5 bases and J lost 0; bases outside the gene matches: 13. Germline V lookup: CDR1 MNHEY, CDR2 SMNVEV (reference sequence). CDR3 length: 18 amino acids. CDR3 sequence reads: CASSPTLGDSSSGNTIYF. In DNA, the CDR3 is TGTGCCAGCAGTCCTACTCTTGGGGACAGCAGCTCTGGAAACACCATATATTTT.

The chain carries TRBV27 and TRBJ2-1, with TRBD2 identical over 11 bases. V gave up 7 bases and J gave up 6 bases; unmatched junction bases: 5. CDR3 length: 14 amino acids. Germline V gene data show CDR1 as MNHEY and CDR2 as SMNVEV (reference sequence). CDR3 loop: CASTGTSGTNEQFF. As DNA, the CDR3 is TGTGCCAGCACCGGGACTAGCGGAACCAATGAGCAGTTCTTC.

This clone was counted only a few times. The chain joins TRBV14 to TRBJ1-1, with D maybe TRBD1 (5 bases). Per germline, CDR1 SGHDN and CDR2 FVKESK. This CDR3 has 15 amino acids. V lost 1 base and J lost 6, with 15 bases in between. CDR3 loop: CASSQVAGRWAEAFF. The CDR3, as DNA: TGTGCCAGCAGCCAAGTGGCGGGGCGATGGGCTGAAGCTTTCTTT.

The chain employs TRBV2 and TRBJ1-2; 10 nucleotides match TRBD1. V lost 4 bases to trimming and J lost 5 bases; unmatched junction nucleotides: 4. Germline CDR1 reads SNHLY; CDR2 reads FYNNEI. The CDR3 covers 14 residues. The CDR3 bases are TGTGCCAGCAGTGGACAGGGGGCAGAATATGGCTACACCTTC. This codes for CASSGQGAEYGYTF.

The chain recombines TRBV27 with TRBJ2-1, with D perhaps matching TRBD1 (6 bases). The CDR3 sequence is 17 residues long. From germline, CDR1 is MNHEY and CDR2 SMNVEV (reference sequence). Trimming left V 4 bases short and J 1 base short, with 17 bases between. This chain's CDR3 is CASSSRLGAGSYNEQFF. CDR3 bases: TGTGCCAGCAGTTCTAGGTTGGGGGCTGGATCCTACAATGAGCAGTTCTTC.

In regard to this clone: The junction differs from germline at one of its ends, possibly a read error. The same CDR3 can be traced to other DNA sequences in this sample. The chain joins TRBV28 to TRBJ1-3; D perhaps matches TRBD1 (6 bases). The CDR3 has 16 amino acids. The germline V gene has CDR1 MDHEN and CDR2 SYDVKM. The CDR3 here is CASSLGDTRSGNTIYF. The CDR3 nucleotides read TGTGCCAGTAGTTTGGGGGACACCCGCTCTGGAAACACCATATATTTT.

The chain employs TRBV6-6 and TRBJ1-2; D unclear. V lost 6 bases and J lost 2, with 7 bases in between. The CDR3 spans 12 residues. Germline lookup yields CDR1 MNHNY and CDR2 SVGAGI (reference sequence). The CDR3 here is CASSLQNYGYTF. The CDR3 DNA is TGTGCCAGCAGCCTCCAGAACTATGGCTACACCTTC.

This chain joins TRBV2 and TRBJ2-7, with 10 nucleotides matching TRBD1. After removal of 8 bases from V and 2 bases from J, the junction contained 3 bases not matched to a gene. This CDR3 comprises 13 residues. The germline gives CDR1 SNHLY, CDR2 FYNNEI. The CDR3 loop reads CASAGQGTYEQYF. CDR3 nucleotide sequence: TGTGCCAGCGCGGGACAGGGGACCTACGAGCAGTACTTC. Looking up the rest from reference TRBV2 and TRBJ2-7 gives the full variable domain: EPEVTQTPSHQVTQMGQEVILRCVPISNHLYFYWYRQILGQKVEFLVSFYNNEISEKSEIFDDQFSVERPDGSNFTLKIRSTKLEDSAMYFCASAGQGTYEQYFGPGTRLTVT.

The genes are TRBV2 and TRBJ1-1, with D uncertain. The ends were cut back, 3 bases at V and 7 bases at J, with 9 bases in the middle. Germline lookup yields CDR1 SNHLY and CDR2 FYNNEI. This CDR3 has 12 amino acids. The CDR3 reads CASSEGAGEAFF. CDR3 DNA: TGTGCCAGCAGTGAGGGAGCGGGTGAAGCTTTCTTT.

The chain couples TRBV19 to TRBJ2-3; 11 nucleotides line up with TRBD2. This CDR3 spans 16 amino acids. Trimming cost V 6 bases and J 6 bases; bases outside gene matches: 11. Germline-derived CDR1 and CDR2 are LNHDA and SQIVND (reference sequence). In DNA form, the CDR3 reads TGTGCCAGTAGCCCCAGGGTACTAGCGGGAGTGGATACGCAGTATTTT. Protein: CASSPRVLAGVDTQYF.

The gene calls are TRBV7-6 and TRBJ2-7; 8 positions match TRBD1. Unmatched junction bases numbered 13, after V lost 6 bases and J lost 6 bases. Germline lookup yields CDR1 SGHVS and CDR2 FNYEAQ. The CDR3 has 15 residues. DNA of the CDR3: TGTGCCAGCAGTTTAACCAGGGGGCGCTTTTCCGAGCAGTACTTC. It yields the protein CASSLTRGRFSEQYF.

The CDR3 reads CASRGWDRGNTEAFF. The DNA of the CDR3 is TGCGCCAGCAGAGGCTGGGACAGGGGGAACACTGAAGCTTTCTTT. The rearrangement joins TRBV10-2 to TRBJ1-1, with 10 bases fitting TRBD1. CDR1 and CDR2 (germline): WSHSY, SAAADI. J lost 1 base, V lost 6 bases, and 5 bases had no gene match. The CDR3 has 15 amino acids.

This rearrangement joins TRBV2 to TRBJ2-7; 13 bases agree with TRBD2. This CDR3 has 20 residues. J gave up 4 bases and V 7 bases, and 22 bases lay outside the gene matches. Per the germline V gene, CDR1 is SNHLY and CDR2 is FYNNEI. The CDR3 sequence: CASNERSRTSGRRSGYEQYF. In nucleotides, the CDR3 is TGTGCCAGCAACGAGCGATCTCGGACTAGCGGGAGAAGGTCTGGTTACGAGCAGTACTTC.

In nucleotides, the CDR3 is TGTGCCAGCAGCTACAGGGGAGGCGACGAGCAGTACTTC. Translation: CASSYRGGDEQYF. The V gene is TRBV7-3, the J gene TRBJ2-7; maybe TRBD1 (7 bases). This CDR3 spans 13 amino acids. V was clipped by 4 bases and J by 5 bases, with 12 bases between them. Germline V gene lookup returns CDR1 SGHTA and CDR2 FQGTGA.

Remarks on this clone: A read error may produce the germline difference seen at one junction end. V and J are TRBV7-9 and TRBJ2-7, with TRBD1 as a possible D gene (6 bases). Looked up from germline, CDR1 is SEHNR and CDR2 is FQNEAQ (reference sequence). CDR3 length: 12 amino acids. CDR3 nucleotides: TGTTCCAGCAGTTACGGACAGAACGAGCAGTACTTC. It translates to CSSSYGQNEQYF.

This CDR3 is CASSRYGANYGYTF. The CDR3 DNA reads TGTGCCAGCAGCCGCTACGGAGCTAACTATGGCTACACCTTC. The chain has TRBV7-6 and TRBJ1-2, with D hard to call. Between the trimmed V and J ends, which lost 5 bases and 0 bases, there was a span of 10 bases. This CDR3 region has 14 residues. The germline V gene encodes CDR1 SGHVS and CDR2 FNYEAQ.

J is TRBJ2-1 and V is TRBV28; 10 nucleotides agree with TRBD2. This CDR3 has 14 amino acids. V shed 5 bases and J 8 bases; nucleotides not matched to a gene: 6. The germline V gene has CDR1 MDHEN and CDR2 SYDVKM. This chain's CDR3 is CASSPLAGKDEQFF. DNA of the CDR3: TGTGCCAGCAGTCCACTAGCGGGAAAGGATGAGCAGTTCTTC. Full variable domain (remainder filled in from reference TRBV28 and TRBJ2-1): DVKVTQSSRYLVKRTGEKVFLECVQDMDHENMFWYRQDPGLGLRLIYFSYDVKMKEKGDIPEGYSVSREKKERFSLILESASTNQTSMYLCASSPLAGKDEQFFGPGTRLTVL.

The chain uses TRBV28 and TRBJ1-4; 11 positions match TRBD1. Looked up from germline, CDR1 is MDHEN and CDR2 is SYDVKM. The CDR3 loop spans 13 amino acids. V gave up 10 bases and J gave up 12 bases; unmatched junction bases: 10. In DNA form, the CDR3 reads TGTGCCACCTCTGATCGGACAGGGGGCGAACTGTTTTTT. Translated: CATSDRTGGELFF.

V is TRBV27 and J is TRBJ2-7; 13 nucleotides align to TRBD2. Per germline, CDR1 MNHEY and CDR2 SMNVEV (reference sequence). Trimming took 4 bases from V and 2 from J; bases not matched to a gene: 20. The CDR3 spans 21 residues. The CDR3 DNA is TGTGCCAGCAGTTACTATAGAAACCTACTAGCGGGAGGGCCCCCCACCTACGAGCAGTACTTC. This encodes CASSYYRNLLAGGPPTYEQYF.

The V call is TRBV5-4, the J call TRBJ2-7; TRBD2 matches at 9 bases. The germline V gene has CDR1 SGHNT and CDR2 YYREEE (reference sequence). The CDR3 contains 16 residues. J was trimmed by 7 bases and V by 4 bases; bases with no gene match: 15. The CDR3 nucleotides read TGTGCCAGCAGCAGGCCTCCGGGACTAGCCGGTTGGGAGCAGTACTTC. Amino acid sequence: CASSRPPGLAGWEQYF.

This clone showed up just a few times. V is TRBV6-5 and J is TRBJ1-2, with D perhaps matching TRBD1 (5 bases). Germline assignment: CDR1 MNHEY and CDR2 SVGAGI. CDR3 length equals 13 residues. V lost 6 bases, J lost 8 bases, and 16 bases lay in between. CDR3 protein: CASSIGGAGGYTF. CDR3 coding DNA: TGTGCCAGCAGCATCGGGGGTGCAGGCGGCTACACCTTC.

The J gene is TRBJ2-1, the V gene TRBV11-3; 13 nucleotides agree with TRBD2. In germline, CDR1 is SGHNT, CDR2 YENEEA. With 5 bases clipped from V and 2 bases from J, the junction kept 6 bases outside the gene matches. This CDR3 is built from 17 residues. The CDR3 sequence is CASSPTLAGGPYNEQFF. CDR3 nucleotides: TGTGCCAGCAGCCCGACACTAGCGGGAGGGCCCTACAATGAGCAGTTCTTC.

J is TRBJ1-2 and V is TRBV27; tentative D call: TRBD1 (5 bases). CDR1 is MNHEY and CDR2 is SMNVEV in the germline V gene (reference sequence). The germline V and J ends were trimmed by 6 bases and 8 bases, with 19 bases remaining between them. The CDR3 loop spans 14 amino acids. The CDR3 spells CASRSIRGLDGYTF. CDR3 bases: TGTGCCAGCAGATCCATTAGGGGTTTGGACGGCTACACCTTC.

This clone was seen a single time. The CDR3 DNA reads as TGTGCCAGCAGTTTGTCGGGAGGGCAAGAGACCCAGTACTTC. Translation: CASSLSGGQETQYF. The chain recombines TRBV28 with TRBJ2-5; the match to TRBD2 covers 8 bases. Germline V gives CDR1 MDHEN, CDR2 SYDVKM. This CDR3 region has 14 residues. After removal of 3 bases from V and 2 bases from J, the junction contained 2 bases not matched to a gene.

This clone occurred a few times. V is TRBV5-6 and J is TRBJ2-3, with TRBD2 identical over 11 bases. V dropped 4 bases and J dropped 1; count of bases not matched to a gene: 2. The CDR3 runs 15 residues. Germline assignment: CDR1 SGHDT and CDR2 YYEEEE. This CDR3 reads CASSVLAGGTDTQYF. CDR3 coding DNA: TGTGCCAGCAGCGTACTAGCGGGGGGCACAGATACGCAGTATTTT.